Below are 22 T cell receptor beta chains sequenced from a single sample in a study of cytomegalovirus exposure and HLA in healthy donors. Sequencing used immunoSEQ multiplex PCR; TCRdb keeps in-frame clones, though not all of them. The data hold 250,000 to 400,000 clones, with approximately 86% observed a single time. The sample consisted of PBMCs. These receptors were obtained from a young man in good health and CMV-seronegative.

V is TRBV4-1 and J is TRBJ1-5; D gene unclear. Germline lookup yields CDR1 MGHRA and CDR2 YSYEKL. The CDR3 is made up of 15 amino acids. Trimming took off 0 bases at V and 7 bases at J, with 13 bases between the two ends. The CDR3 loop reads CASSQELAAGQPQHF. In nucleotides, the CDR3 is TGCGCCAGCAGCCAAGAATTAGCGGCTGGGCAGCCCCAGCATTTT.

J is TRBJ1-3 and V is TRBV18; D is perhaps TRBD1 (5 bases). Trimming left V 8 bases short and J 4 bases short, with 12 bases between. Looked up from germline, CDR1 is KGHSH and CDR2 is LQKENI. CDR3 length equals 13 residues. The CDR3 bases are TGTGCCAGCCACGGGGGTTCCGGAAACACCATATATTTT. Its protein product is CASHGGSGNTIYF.

The CDR3 sequence: CASSLRDLGIYEQFF. The CDR3, as DNA: TGTGCCAGCAGCTTACGGGACTTGGGCATCTATGAGCAGTTCTTC. The chain carries TRBV7-9 and TRBJ2-1; tentative D call: TRBD2 (6 bases). Germline lookup yields CDR1 SEHNR and CDR2 FQNEAQ (reference sequence). V dropped 2 bases and J dropped 8 bases, with 16 bases sitting between them. The CDR3 consists of 15 residues.

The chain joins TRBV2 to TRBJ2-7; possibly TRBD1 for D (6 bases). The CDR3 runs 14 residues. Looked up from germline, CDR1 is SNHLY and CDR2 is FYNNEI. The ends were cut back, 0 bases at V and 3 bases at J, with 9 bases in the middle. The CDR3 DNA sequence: TGTGCCAGCAGTGAAGCGGGACAACTCTACGAGCAGTACTTC. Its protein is CASSEAGQLYEQYF.

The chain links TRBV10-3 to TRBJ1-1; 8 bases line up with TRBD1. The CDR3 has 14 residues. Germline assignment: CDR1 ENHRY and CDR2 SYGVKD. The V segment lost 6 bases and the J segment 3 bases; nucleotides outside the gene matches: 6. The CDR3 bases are TGTGCCATCAGCTACTCGACAGGGGACACTGAAGCTTTCTTT. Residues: CAISYSTGDTEAFF.

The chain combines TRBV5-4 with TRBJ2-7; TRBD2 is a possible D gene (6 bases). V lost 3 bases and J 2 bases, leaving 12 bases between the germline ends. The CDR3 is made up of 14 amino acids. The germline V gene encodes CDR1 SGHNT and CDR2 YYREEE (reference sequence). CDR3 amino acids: CASSYAGGAYEQYF. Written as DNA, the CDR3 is TGTGCCAGCAGCTATGCAGGAGGGGCCTACGAGCAGTACTTC. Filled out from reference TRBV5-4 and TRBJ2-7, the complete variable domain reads ETGVTQSPTHLIKTRGQQVTLRCSSQSGHNTVSWYQQALGQGPQFIFQYYREEENGRGNFPPRFSGLQFPNYSSELNVNALELDDSALYLCASSYAGGAYEQYFGPGTRLTVT.

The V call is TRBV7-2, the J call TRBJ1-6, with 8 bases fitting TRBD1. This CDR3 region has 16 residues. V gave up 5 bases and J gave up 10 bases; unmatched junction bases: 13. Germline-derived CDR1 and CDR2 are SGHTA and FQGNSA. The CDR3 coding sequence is TGTGCCAGCAGCGCCCGAGGACAGGGCAGGGGATCACCCCTCCACTTT. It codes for CASSARGQGRGSPLHF.

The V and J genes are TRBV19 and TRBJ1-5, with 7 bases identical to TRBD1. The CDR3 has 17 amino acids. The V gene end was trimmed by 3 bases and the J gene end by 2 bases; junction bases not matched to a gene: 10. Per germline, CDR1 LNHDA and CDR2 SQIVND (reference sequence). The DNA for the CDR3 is TGTGCCAGTAGTATTCCCCGACAGGGAAGCGGCAATCAGCCCCAGCATTTT. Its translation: CASSIPRQGSGNQPQHF.

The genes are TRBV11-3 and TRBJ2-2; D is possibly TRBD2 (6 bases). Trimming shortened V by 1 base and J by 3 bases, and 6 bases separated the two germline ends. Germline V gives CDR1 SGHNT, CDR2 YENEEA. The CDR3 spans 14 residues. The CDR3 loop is CASSLAGDTGELFF. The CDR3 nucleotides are TGTGCCAGCAGCTTAGCGGGGGACACCGGGGAGCTGTTTTTT. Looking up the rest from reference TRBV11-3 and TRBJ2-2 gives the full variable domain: EAGVVQSPRYKIIEKKQPVAFWCNPISGHNTLYWYLQNLGQGPELLIRYENEEAVDDSQLPKDRFSAERLKGVDSTLKIQPAELGDSAVYLCASSLAGDTGELFFGEGSRLTVL.

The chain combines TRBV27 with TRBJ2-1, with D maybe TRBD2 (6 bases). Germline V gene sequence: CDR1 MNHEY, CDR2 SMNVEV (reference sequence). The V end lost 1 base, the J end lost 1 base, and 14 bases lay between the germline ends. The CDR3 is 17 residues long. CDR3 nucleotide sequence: TGTGCCAGCAGTTTATGGTTCGGGGGTGGGTCCTACAATGAGCAGTTCTTC. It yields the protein CASSLWFGGGSYNEQFF.

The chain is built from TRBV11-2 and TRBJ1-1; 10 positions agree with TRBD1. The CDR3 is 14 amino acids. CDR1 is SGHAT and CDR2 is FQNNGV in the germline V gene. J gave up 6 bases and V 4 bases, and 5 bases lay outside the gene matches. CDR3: CASSSGTGDSEAFF. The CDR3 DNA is TGTGCCAGCAGCTCCGGGACAGGGGACTCTGAAGCTTTCTTT. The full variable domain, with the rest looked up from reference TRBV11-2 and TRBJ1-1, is EAGVAQSPRYKIIEKRQSVAFWCNPISGHATLYWYQQILGQGPKLLIQFQNNGVVDDSQLPKDRFSAERLKGVDSTLKIQPAKLEDSAVYLCASSSGTGDSEAFFGQGTRLTVV.

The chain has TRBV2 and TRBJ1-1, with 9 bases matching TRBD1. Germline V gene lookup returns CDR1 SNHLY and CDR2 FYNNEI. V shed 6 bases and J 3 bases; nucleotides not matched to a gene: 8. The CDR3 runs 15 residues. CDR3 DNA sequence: TGTGCCAGCAGCGGGGACAGGGTTCTCGACACTGAAGCTTTCTTT. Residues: CASSGDRVLDTEAFF.

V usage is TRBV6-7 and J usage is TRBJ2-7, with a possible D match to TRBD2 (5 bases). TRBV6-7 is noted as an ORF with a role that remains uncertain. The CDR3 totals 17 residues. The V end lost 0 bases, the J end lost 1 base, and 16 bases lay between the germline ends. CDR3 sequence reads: CASSYSIRGNRSYEQYF. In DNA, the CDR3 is TGTGCCAGCAGTTACTCGATAAGAGGGAACCGTTCCTACGAGCAGTACTTC.

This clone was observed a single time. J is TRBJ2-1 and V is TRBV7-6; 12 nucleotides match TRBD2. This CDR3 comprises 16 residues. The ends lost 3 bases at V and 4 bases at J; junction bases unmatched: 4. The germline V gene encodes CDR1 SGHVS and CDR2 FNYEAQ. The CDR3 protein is CASSLASGGVYNEQFF. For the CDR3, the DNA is TGTGCCAGCAGCTTGGCTAGCGGGGGGGTTTACAATGAGCAGTTCTTC.

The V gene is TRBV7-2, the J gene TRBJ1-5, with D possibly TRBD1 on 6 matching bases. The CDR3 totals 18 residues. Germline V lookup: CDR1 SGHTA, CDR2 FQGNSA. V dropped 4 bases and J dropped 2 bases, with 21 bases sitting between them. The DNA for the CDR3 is TGTGCCAGCAGCTCCGGGATACAGGGACCTGGGGGCAATCAGCCCCAGCATTTT. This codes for CASSSGIQGPGGNQPQHF.

Here the CDR3 DNA reads TGCGCCAGCAGCCAAGATGTACCGTACGAGAACCGGGGGGAGCTGTTTTTT. Translated, it gives CASSQDVPYENRGELFF. This rearrangement joins TRBV4-1 to TRBJ2-2, with unresolved D. CDR1 is MGHRA, CDR2 YSYEKL, per germline. V gave up 0 bases and J gave up 8 bases, with 19 bases separating them. CDR3 length: 17 amino acids.

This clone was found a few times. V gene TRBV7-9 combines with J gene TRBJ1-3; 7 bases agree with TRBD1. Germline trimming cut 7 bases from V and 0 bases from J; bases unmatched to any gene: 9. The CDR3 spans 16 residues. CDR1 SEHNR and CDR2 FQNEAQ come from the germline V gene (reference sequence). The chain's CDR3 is CASTLLGQSSGNTIYF. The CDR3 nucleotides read TGTGCCAGCACACTACTGGGACAGTCCTCTGGAAACACCATATATTTT. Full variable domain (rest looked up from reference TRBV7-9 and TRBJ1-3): DTGVSQNPRHKITKRGQNVTFRCDPISEHNRLYWYRQTLGQGPEFLTYFQNEAQLEKSRLLSDRFSAERPKGSFSTLEIQRTEQGDSAMYLCASTLLGQSSGNTIYFGEGSWLTVV.

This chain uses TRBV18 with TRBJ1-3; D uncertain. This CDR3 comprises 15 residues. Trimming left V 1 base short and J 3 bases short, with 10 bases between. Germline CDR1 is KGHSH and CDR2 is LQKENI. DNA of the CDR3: TGTGCCAGCTCACCACGGGTTACAGATGGAAACACCATATATTTT. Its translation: CASSPRVTDGNTIYF.

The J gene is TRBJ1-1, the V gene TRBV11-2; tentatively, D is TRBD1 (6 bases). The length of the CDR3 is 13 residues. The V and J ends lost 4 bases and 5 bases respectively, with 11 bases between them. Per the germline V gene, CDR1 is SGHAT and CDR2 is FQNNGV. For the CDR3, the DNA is TGTGCCAGCAGCTGGATCCAGGGGACTGAAGCTTTCTTT. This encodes CASSWIQGTEAFF.

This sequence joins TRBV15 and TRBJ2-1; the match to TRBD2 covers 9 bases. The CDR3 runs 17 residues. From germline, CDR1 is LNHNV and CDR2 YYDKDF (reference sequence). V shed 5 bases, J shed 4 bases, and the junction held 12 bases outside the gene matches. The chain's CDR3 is CATSRAIGTSIYNEQFF. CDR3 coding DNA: TGTGCCACCAGCCGAGCGATCGGGACTAGCATTTACAATGAGCAGTTCTTC.

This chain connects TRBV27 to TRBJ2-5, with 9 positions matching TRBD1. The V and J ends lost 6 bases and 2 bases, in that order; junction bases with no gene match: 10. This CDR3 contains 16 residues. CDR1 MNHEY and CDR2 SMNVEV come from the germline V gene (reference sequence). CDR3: CASSTTRDRAQETQYF. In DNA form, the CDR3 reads TGTGCCAGCAGCACCACTCGGGACAGGGCACAAGAGACCCAGTACTTC.

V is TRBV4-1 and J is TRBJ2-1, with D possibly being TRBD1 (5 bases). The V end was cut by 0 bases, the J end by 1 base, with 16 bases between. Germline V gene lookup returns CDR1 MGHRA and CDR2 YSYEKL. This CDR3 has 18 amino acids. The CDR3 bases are TGCGCCAGCAGCCAAGATTCCTCAGGGCGCGTTTCCTACAATGAGCAGTTCTTC. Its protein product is CASSQDSSGRVSYNEQFF.